What follows are 17 T cell receptor beta chains derived from one specimen sequenced in a study of blood T cells in healthy people across ages. Through a sample-barcoded 5' primer and a J-beta primer mix, a second PCR was run for roughly 7 to 11 cycles. TCRdb recomputed calls from the 5' RACE reads with MiXCR, one row per CDR3 protein. The table includes fewer than 2,000,000 distinct CDR3 sequences, about 35% detected once. Source material: blood. These receptor sequences come from a woman in her thirties in good health.

This chain links TRBV9 with TRBJ2-3; 8 positions agree with TRBD2. Germline V gene lookup returns CDR1 SGDLS and CDR2 YYNGEE. The CDR3 loop spans 17 amino acids. V gave up 4 bases and J gave up 5 bases; unmatched junction bases: 15. In nucleotides, the CDR3 is TGTGCCAGCAGCTCACGGACTAGCACATCGTCACGAGATACGCAGTATTTT. Translation: CASSSRTSTSSRDTQYF.

This clonotype was picked up a small number of times. The gene calls are TRBV5-1 and TRBJ2-5, with 11 nucleotides matching TRBD2. The germline gives CDR1 SGHRS, CDR2 YFSETQ. V lost 1 base to trimming and J lost 2 bases; unmatched junction nucleotides: 10. CDR3 size: 18 residues. CDR3 loop: CASSLNPSSGGTQETQYF. The CDR3 bases are TGCGCCAGCAGCTTGAACCCTTCTAGCGGGGGGACTCAAGAGACCCAGTACTTC.

This clonotype was seen only a few times. The V gene is TRBV28, the J gene TRBJ2-7; the match to TRBD2 covers 8 bases. Germline V gene sequence: CDR1 MDHEN, CDR2 SYDVKM. The CDR3 runs 16 residues. Unmatched junction bases numbered 11, after V lost 5 bases and J lost 2 bases. CDR3 protein: CASSPSPGSGTYEQYF. The DNA of the CDR3 is TGTGCCAGCAGTCCATCCCCGGGTAGCGGGACCTACGAGCAGTACTTC.

The rearrangement joins TRBV20-1 to TRBJ2-1; TRBD2 is a possible D gene (5 bases). Deletions cut 6 bases from V and 6 bases from J, with 21 bases between. The germline gives CDR1 DFQATT, CDR2 SNEGSKA (reference sequence). The CDR3 is 15 residues long. The chain's CDR3 is CSAPRSGLVINEQFF. CDR3 bases: TGCAGTGCCCCGAGGTCAGGACTTGTCATCAATGAGCAGTTCTTC.

The CDR3 coding sequence is TGCAGTGCTAATTTCCAGCGGCCCCTTCAGAGCACAGATACGCAGTATTTT. Its translation: CSANFQRPLQSTDTQYF. The chain is built from TRBV20-1 and TRBJ2-3, with D tentatively TRBD2 (5 bases). The V gene's germline CDR1 is DFQATT and CDR2 SNEGSKA (reference sequence). Between the trimmed V and J ends, which lost 4 bases and 0 bases, there was a span of 20 bases. This CDR3 spans 17 amino acids.

V and J are TRBV30 and TRBJ2-7; 8 bases match TRBD2. Germline V gene data show CDR1 as GTSNPN and CDR2 as SVGIG (reference sequence). V shed 2 bases, J shed 6 bases, and the junction held 6 bases outside the gene matches. The CDR3 has 13 residues. CDR3 sequence reads: CAWSRSGSSEQYF. The CDR3, as DNA: TGTGCCTGGAGTCGGAGCGGGAGTAGCGAGCAGTACTTC.

This clonotype was found once. CDR3: CSARDQGTVNYGYTF. The DNA for the CDR3 is TGCAGTGCTAGAGATCAGGGGACAGTAAACTATGGCTACACCTTC. The rearrangement links TRBV20-1 to TRBJ1-2, with 7 bases matching TRBD1. Unmatched junction bases numbered 6, after V lost 0 bases and J lost 2 bases. The CDR3 extends over 15 amino acids. Germline V gene sequence: CDR1 DFQATT, CDR2 SNEGSKA (reference sequence).

Only a few counts were recorded for this clonotype. The V call is TRBV7-2, the J call TRBJ2-1; 14 bases agree with TRBD2. This CDR3 is 16 amino acids long. The V gene's germline CDR1 is SGHTA and CDR2 FQGNSA. With V trimmed by 7 bases and J by 6 bases, 8 bases remained unmatched. The CDR3 coding sequence is TGTGCCAGCATCCCCCTTGGGACTAGCGGGAGCAATGAGCAGTTCTTC. Its protein product is CASIPLGTSGSNEQFF.

This clonotype has more than one count but fewer than ten. This chain joins TRBV12-3 or TRBV12-4 and TRBJ1-1; D perhaps matches TRBD1 (5 bases). Trimming left V 1 base short and J 6 bases short, with 9 bases between. The CDR3 covers 13 residues. Here the CDR3 reads CASSLGIGAEAFF. CDR3 sequence (DNA): TGTGCCAGCAGTTTAGGCATAGGGGCTGAAGCTTTCTTT.

This clonotype was seen only a few times. The chain uses TRBV7-9 and TRBJ2-3; D is possibly TRBD2 (5 bases). The CDR3 totals 14 residues. Trimming shortened V by 10 bases and J by 0 bases, and 14 bases separated the two germline ends. CDR1 SEHNR and CDR2 FQNEAQ come from the germline V gene (reference sequence). CDR3 DNA: TGTGCCACACCCGCAGGACTGAGCACAGATACGCAGTATTTT. This sequence encodes CATPAGLSTDTQYF.

This clonotype has a handful of counts. This chain uses TRBV12-3 or TRBV12-4 with TRBJ2-3; maybe TRBD1 (6 bases). The CDR3 contains 17 residues. Between the trimmed V and J ends, which lost 5 bases and 4 bases, there was a span of 22 bases. CDR3 loop: CASSAPIRTVEPDTQYF. CDR3 in DNA: TGTGCCAGCAGTGCGCCTATAAGGACAGTTGAACCAGATACGCAGTATTTT.

This clonotype was seen only a few times. This rearrangement joins TRBV20-1 to TRBJ1-5; D is uncertain. From germline, CDR1 is DFQATT and CDR2 SNEGSKA (reference sequence). The CDR3 runs to 12 residues. V gave up 6 bases and J gave up 9 bases, with 15 bases separating them. The CDR3 spells CSAPAGEGPQHF. The CDR3 DNA follows: TGCAGTGCCCCCGCCGGGGAGGGGCCCCAGCATTTT.

This clonotype appeared a few times. V and J are TRBV20-1 and TRBJ1-1; D perhaps matches TRBD1 (5 bases). The CDR3 length is 13 residues. V was pared by 5 bases and J by 2 bases, with 12 bases between. Germline V lookup: CDR1 DFQATT, CDR2 SNEGSKA (reference sequence). In DNA, the CDR3 is TGCAGTGCTCCTCGGGACCTAAACACTGAAGCTTTCTTT. Its translation: CSAPRDLNTEAFF.

This clonotype was detected a few times. Here the CDR3 reads CASSLSSGISYNEQFF. CDR3 coding DNA: TGTGCCAGCAGTCTATCTAGCGGGATATCCTACAATGAGCAGTTCTTC. V is TRBV6-6 and J is TRBJ2-1; TRBD2 agrees at 9 bases. CDR3 length equals 16 residues. V trimming: 5 bases; J trimming: 1 base; junction bases outside the gene matches: 6. CDR1 and CDR2 from the germline V gene are MNHNY and SVGAGI (reference sequence).

The genes are TRBV18 and TRBJ2-3; 10 bases line up with TRBD1. The V gene's germline CDR1 is KGHSH and CDR2 LQKENI. The CDR3 totals 15 residues. Losses at the gene ends were 4 bases for V and 4 bases for J; bases not matched to a gene: 5. The DNA of the CDR3 is TGTGCCAGCTCACAGGGGACAGGGGCCTCAGATACGCAGTATTTT. Residues: CASSQGTGASDTQYF. Full variable domain (outside the CDR3, taken from reference TRBV18 and TRBJ2-3): NAGVMQNPRHLVRRRGQEARLRCSPMKGHSHVYWYRQLPEEGLKFMVYLQKENIIDESGMPKERFSAEFPKEGPSILRIQQVVRGDSAAYFCASSQGTGASDTQYFGPGTRLTVL.

This clonotype has only a few counts. The chain employs TRBV7-2 and TRBJ1-2; TRBD1 is a possible D gene (5 bases). With 5 bases removed from V and 0 bases from J, the gap between germline ends came to 16 bases. The CDR3 totals 16 residues. Germline assignment: CDR1 SGHTA and CDR2 FQGNSA. This CDR3 is CASSLGRSLANYGYTF. DNA of the CDR3: TGTGCCAGCAGCCTGGGACGTAGCTTAGCTAACTATGGCTACACCTTC.

CDR3 nucleotide sequence: TGTGCCTGGAGTCCCGGGCCAAGGGACGAGCAGTACTTC. Translating it yields CAWSPGPRDEQYF. The chain is built from TRBV30 and TRBJ2-7; D is unclear. The CDR3 has 13 amino acids. V dropped 2 bases and J dropped 5 bases, with 13 bases sitting between them. Germline V lookup: CDR1 GTSNPN, CDR2 SVGIG (reference sequence).